This is a list of T cell receptor beta chains from one sample in a study of glioma-infiltrating T cells after dendritic cell vaccination. The repertoire was sequenced with immunoSEQ multiplex PCR; TCRdb's copy has only in-frame clones and lacks some. The data show 90,000 to 100,000 clones, approximately 80% seen once. Sequencing was performed on blood, taken before dendritic cell vaccination. These receptors came from a human donor with glioblastoma. The CDR3 runs from the conserved cysteine through the conserved F or W. The order of the fields is D gene, J gene, CDR3 length, clone size, V gene, CDR3 DNA, CDR3 protein. A D gene is named only where the DNA matches it firmly. Clone size is not always given. Where it is, it says once, few, many or a class for expanded clones.

TRBD2 TRBJ2-3 20 . TRBV6-7 TGTGCCAGCAGTTACTCGAATACCTGGTTAGCGGGGTGCCCCTATGATACGCAGTATTTT CASSYSNTWLAGCPYDTQYF
. TRBJ1-6 13 . TRBV6-5 TGTGCCAGCAGCCTCAGAAATAATTCACCCCTCCACTTT CASSLRNNSPLHF
TRBD2 TRBJ2-1 16 . TRBV28 TGTGCCAGCATTGGATCGGAAGCGGGAGTATTCTATGAGCAGTTCTTC CASIGSEAGVFYEQFF
TRBD1 TRBJ1-3 15 . TRBV7-6 TGTGCCAGCAGCGCTACAGGGGGCCGCGGAAACACCATATATTTT CASSATGGRGNTIYF
TRBD1 TRBJ2-7 16 . TRBV4-1 TGCGCCAGCAGCCAAGATGCGGGACAGGGAACCTACGAGCAGTACTTC CASSQDAGQGTYEQYF
. TRBJ1-4 14 . TRBV28 TGTGCCAGCAGGCAGGGGTCAACTAATGAAAAACTGTTTTTT CASRQGSTNEKLFF
TRBD2 TRBJ2-7 14 few TRBV4-1 TGCGCCAGCGAGGAGACTAGCGGTTCCTACGAGCAGTACTTC CASEETSGSYEQYF
. TRBJ2-1 12 . TRBV27 TGTGCCAGCAGTTTTGGAGAGGCTGAGCAGTTCTTC CASSFGEAEQFF
. TRBJ1-2 13 . TRBV27 TGTGCCAGCAGTTTTGCGGGTGTTGATGGCTACACCTTC CASSFAGVDGYTF
. TRBJ2-2 13 once TRBV29-1 TGCAGCGTTGCAGGGTTGGACACCGGGGAGCTGTTTTTT CSVAGLDTGELFF
. TRBJ1-1 13 . TRBV5-4 TGTGCCAGCAAGCCGGAGCTGAGCACTGAAGCTTTCTTT CASKPELSTEAFF
TRBD1 TRBJ1-5 14 . TRBV5-4 TGTGCCAGCAGCCAAGGGACAGGGGAACAGCCCCAGCATTTT CASSQGTGEQPQHF